These 11 T cell receptor beta chains were all obtained from the same sample, sequenced in a study of T-cell reconstitution after alpha-beta-depleted transplantation in children. Unique molecular identifiers were incorporated during preparation of the TCRbeta library. TCRdb re-derived calls from the PCR reads in MiXCR, one entry per CDR3 protein. The sample carries about 470,000 distinct CDR3 sequences, about 45% recorded once. The sequenced sample was PBMCs, obtained before TCRalphabeta/CD19-depleted stem cell transplant. These receptors originate from a girl aged 2-9 years with aplastic anemia, due to receive a stem cell transplant.

This chain joins TRBV12-3 or TRBV12-4 and TRBJ2-5, with D perhaps TRBD1 (5 bases). This CDR3 comprises 15 residues. The germline V and J ends were trimmed by 4 bases and 2 bases, with 14 bases remaining between them. CDR3 DNA: TGTGCCAGCAGTTCGTCTGAGGACACTCAAGAGACCCAGTACTTC. This gives the protein CASSSSEDTQETQYF.

Notes on this clonotype: Mismatch with germline at one junction end may stem from a read error. The CDR3 sequence is CSSSSGEQFF. The CDR3, as DNA: TGTTCCAGCAGCTCCGGGGAGCAGTTCTTC. V usage is TRBV12-3 or TRBV12-4 and J usage is TRBJ2-1; D remains unclear. The CDR3 spans 10 residues.

This clonotype has a count of ten or more. CDR3 sequence: CASSLTSGTGVTETQYF. The CDR3 DNA reads as TGTGCCAGCAGCTTAACCTCCGGGACAGGGGTCACAGAGACCCAGTACTTC. The chain recombines TRBV6-5 with TRBJ2-5; TRBD1 matches at 10 bases. The V gene end was trimmed by 6 bases and the J gene end by 4 bases; junction bases not matched to a gene: 14. The CDR3 is 17 amino acids. CDR1 and CDR2 (germline): MNHEY, SVGAGI.

This rearrangement joins TRBV5-1 to TRBJ2-4, with 9 nucleotides matching TRBD2. From germline, CDR1 is SGHRS and CDR2 YFSETQ. The CDR3 has 15 residues. V gave up 3 bases and J gave up 0 bases; unmatched junction bases: 1. DNA of the CDR3: TGCGCCAGCAGCTCTAGCGGGAAAGCCAAAAACATTCAGTACTTC. This translates into CASSSSGKAKNIQYF. The entire variable domain, with the rest obtained from reference TRBV5-1 and TRBJ2-4, is as follows: KAGVTQTPRYLIKTRGQQVTLSCSPISGHRSVSWYQQTPGQGLQFLFEYFSETQRNKGNFPGRFSGRQFSNSRSEMNVSTLELGDSALYLCASSSSGKAKNIQYFGAGTRLSVL.

There are many counts of this clonotype. The rearrangement uses TRBV5-1 and TRBJ2-1; TRBD2 agrees at 11 bases. Germline CDR1 reads SGHRS; CDR2 reads YFSETQ. The CDR3 length is 14 residues. Trimming removed 4 bases from V and 6 bases from J; junction bases left unmatched: 3. CDR3: CASSGTSGPNEQFF. The CDR3 nucleotides read TGCGCCAGCAGCGGGACTAGCGGCCCCAATGAGCAGTTCTTC.

The chain uses TRBV6-1 and TRBJ1-2, with 7 bases identical to TRBD1. Germline V gene sequence: CDR1 MNHNS, CDR2 SASEGT. The CDR3 sequence is 14 residues long. After removal of 6 bases from V and 8 bases from J, the junction contained 12 bases not matched to a gene. The CDR3 is CASSSTDRREGYTF. CDR3 nucleotide sequence: TGTGCCAGCAGCTCGACGGACAGGAGAGAAGGCTACACCTTC.

A remark on this clonotype: A read error may be the cause here, since a much bigger clone is one base away. The genes are TRBV5-1 and TRBJ2-7, with TRBD2 identical over 8 bases. Looked up from germline, CDR1 is SGHRS and CDR2 is YFSETQ. The CDR3 consists of 13 residues. The CDR3 protein is CACSRSGSDEQYF. CDR3 bases: TGCGCCTGCAGCAGAAGCGGGAGCGACGAGCAGTACTTC.

V is TRBV7-2 and J is TRBJ2-5; TRBD1 agrees at 7 bases. The CDR3 is made up of 13 amino acids. Trimming at V came to 5 bases and at J to 3 bases, leaving 3 bases not matched to a gene. Germline-derived CDR1 and CDR2 are SGHTA and FQGNSA. This chain's CDR3 is CASSRQGEETQYF. The CDR3 bases are TGTGCCAGCAGCAGACAGGGAGAAGAGACCCAGTACTTC.

This clonotype was found many times. V gene TRBV5-6 combines with J gene TRBJ1-2; D uncertain. V lost 1 base, J lost 8 bases, and 15 bases lay in between. The CDR3 has 14 residues. The germline CDR1 and CDR2 sequences are SGHDT and YYEEEE. CDR3 sequence reads: CASSLRVEGGGYTF. CDR3 DNA: TGTGCCAGCAGCTTGAGGGTTGAAGGCGGGGGCTACACCTTC.

This clonotype has ten or more counts. This rearrangement joins TRBV9 to TRBJ2-5; 9 bases are shared with TRBD2. CDR1 SGDLS and CDR2 YYNGEE come from the germline V gene. V lost 4 bases and J lost 4; bases outside the gene matches: 14. The CDR3 loop spans 17 amino acids. CDR3 loop: CASSPRVQREARETQYF. The DNA for the CDR3 is TGTGCCAGCAGCCCCCGCGTACAGCGGGAGGCACGAGAGACCCAGTACTTC.

This clonotype has a single count. This chain uses TRBV5-1 with TRBJ2-4; D may correspond to TRBD1 or TRBD2 (5 bases each). Per the germline V gene, CDR1 is SGHRS and CDR2 is YFSETQ. The CDR3 covers 14 residues. Trimming took 7 bases from V and 7 from J, leaving 18 bases between them. CDR3 sequence (DNA): TGCGCCAGCCGGGGCGCAGGAAGGGCGAACATTCAGTACTTC. This translates into CASRGAGRANIQYF.